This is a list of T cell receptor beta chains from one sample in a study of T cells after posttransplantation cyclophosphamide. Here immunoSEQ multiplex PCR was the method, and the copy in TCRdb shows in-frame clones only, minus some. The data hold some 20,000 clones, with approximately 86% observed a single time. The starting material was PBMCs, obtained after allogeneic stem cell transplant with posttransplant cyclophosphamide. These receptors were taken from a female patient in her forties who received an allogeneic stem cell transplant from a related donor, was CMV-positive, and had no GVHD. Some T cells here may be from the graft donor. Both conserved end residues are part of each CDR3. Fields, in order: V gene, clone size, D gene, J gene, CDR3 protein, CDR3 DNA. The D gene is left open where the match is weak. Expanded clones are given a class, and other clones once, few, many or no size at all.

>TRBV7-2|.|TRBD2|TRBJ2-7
CASSPPGLAGGLEQYF
TGTGCCAGCAGCCCCCCGGGACTAGCGGGAGGCCTGGAGCAGTACTTC
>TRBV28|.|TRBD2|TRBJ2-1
CASSLMTSEYNEQFF
TGTGCCAGCAGTTTAATGACTAGCGAGTACAATGAGCAGTTCTTC
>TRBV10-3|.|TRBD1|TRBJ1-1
CAIRKDRGDTEAFF
TGTGCCATCAGAAAGGACAGGGGTGACACTGAAGCTTTCTTT
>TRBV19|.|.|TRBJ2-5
CASGVDTQETQYF
TGTGCCTCCGGGGTCGACACCCAAGAGACCCAGTACTTC
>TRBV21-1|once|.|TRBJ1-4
CASSKVGGEKLFF
TGTGCCAGCAGCAAAGTTGGCGGAGAAAAACTGTTTTTT
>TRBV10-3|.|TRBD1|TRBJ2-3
CAISRDRGPDTQYF
TGTGCCATCAGCCGGGACAGGGGGCCAGATACGCAGTATTTT
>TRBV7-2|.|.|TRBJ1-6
CASTRVILDNSPLHF
TGTGCCAGCACCCGGGTGATCCTCGATAATTCACCCCTCCACTTT
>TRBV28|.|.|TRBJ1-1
CASRQTGMNTEAFF
TGTGCCAGCAGGCAAACAGGGATGAACACTGAAGCTTTCTTT
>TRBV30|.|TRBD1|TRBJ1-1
CAWRPTGALRMIGAFF
TGTGCCTGGCGACCGACAGGGGCGCTGAGAATGATTGGAGCTTTCTTT
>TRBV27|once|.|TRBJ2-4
CASSSILQGIANIQYF
TGTGCCAGCAGTTCCATACTCCAGGGAATTGCAAACATTCAGTACTTC
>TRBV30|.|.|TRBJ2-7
CAWSHSYEQYF
TGTGCCTGGAGTCACTCCTACGAGCAGTACTTC
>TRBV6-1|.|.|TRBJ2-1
CASTELSTRYNEQFF
TGTGCCAGCACTGAACTCAGTACTAGATACAATGAGCAGTTCTTC
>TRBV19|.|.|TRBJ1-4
CASTPGTSNEKLFF
TGTGCCAGTACCCCCGGGACAAGTAATGAAAAACTGTTTTTT
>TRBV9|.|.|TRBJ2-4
CASSVGASGSSKNIQYF
TGTGCCAGCAGCGTAGGCGCGAGCGGCTCGTCCAAAAACATTCAGTACTTC
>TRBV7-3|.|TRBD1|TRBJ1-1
CASSSGQAGATEAFF
TGTGCCAGCAGCTCGGGACAGGCAGGGGCCACTGAAGCTTTCTTT
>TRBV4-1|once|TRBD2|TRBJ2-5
CASSQGLAQETQYF
TGCGCCAGCAGCCAGGGACTAGCCCAAGAGACCCAGTACTTC
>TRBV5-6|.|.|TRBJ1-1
CASSLVHGVGTEAFF
TGTGCCAGCAGCTTGGTACATGGTGTTGGCACTGAAGCTTTCTTT
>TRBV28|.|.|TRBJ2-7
CASSPTLGSVSYEQYF
TGTGCCAGCAGTCCTACTCTGGGTAGCGTTTCCTACGAGCAGTACTTC
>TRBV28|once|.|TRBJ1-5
CASSLYRGNQPQHF
TGTGCCAGCAGTCTGTACAGGGGCAATCAGCCCCAGCATTTT
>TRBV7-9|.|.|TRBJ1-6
CASSPRGTSPLHF
TGTGCCAGCAGCCCAAGGGGTACATCACCCCTCCACTTT
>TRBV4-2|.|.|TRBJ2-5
CASSQDRGRETQYF
TGTGCCAGCAGCCAAGATAGGGGGAGAGAGACCCAGTACTTC
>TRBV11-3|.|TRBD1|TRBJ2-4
CASSRGQGNIQYF
TGTGCCAGCAGTCGCGGACAGGGCAACATTCAGTACTTC
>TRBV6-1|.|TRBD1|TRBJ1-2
CASSKRQGLGGYTF
TGTGCCAGCAGTAAAAGACAGGGATTGGGGGGCTACACCTTC
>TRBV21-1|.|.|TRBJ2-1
CASSKIWAGGRYNEQFF
TGTGCCAGCAGCAAAATATGGGCGGGAGGGAGATACAATGAGCAGTTCTTC
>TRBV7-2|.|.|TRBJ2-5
CASSSVETQYF
TGTGCCAGCAGCTCCGTAGAGACCCAGTACTTC
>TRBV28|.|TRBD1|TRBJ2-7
CASRGQGGSYEQYF
TGTGCCAGCCGAGGACAGGGGGGATCCTACGAGCAGTACTTC
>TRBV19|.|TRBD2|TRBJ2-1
CASSTSSGYNEQFF
TGTGCCAGTAGTACGTCTAGCGGTTACAATGAGCAGTTCTTC
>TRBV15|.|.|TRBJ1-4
CATSRGLSAGPTNEKLFF
TGTGCCACCAGCAGAGGCCTGTCGGCGGGGCCAACTAATGAAAAACTGTTTTTT
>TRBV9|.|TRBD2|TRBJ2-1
CASTGSGRNEQFF
TGTGCCAGCACCGGTAGCGGGAGGAATGAGCAGTTCTTC
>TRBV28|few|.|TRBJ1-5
CASSSPSPLQPQHF
TGTGCCAGCAGTTCCCCCTCTCCCCTGCAGCCCCAGCATTTT
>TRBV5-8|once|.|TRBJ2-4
CASAIVRGSISKNIQYF
TGTGCCAGCGCCATCGTTCGGGGGAGTATCTCCAAAAACATTCAGTACTTC